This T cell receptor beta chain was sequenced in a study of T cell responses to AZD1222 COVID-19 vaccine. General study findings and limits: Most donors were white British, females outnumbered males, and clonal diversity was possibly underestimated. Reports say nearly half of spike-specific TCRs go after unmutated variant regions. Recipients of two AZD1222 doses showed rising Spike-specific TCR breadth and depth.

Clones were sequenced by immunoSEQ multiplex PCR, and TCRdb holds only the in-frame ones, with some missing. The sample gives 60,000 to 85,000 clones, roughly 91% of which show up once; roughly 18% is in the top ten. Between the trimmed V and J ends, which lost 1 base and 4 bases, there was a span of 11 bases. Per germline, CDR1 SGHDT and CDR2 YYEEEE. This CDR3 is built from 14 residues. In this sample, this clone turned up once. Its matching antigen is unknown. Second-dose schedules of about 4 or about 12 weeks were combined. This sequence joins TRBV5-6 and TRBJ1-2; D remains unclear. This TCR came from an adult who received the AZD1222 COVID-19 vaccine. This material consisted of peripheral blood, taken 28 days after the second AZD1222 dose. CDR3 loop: CASSLRVRGYGYTF. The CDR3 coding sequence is TGTGCCAGCAGCTTGCGAGTGCGCGGCTATGGCTACACCTTC.